This T cell receptor beta chain was documented in a study of blood T cell repertoires in COVID-19. Looking at the study overall: The samples span acute and convalescent COVID-19 from the United States, Italy and Spain. In each case, the material was cDNA or gDNA derived from T cells, B-cell-depleted T cells, or PBMCs.

This table comes from immunoSEQ multiplex PCR, and its TCRdb copy is limited to in-frame clones, with some not included. The sample holds about 210,000 clones, 70% to 90% seen once. Categorization into cohorts depended on clinical history that participants reported. CDR1 is LNHNV, CDR2 YYDKDF, per germline (reference sequence). Trimming cost V 8 bases and J 8 bases; bases outside gene matches: 6. The CDR3 has 12 amino acids. The chain has TRBV15 and TRBJ2-1; TRBD1 aligns across 7 bases. The sequencing sample was made of PBMCs or T cells enriched from blood (not recorded which). The sequence was collected from a man aged 40-50 years who had recovered from COVID-19. This CDR3 is CATADRVDEQFF. The DNA of the CDR3 is TGTGCCACCGCCGACAGGGTAGATGAGCAGTTCTTC.